This TCR beta chain was captured by sequencing in a study of cytomegalovirus exposure and HLA in healthy donors (dated by TCRdb to about 2017). Broadly, across the study: An earlier analysis of some 600 of the donors reported 276 Gb of sequence data and about 120 million unique TCR beta sequences obtained from about 180 million T cells. A later genetic analysis took genome-wide SNP genotypes for about 65% of the 666 donors and used that subset as a discovery cohort. Typing coverage differed by locus: A, B, C, DRB1 and DQB1 were typed in roughly 620-630 donors, DQA1 in 522, DPA1 in 600 to 610, and DPB1 in just under 490. Donor age, sex, ethnicity and CMV serostatus were compiled together with the repertoire data. An earlier analysis of approximately 580 of the donors used high-throughput TCR beta sequencing to judge whether each TCR beta V gene segment behaved as functional or pseudogenic. Rather than drawing on any new phenotypic data, the later analysis identified candidate immune exposures from TCR beta sequences and the way those sequences occurred across donors. HLA typing included class I and class II loci at four-digit resolution. Besides the first cohort of around 700 subjects, a separate validation cohort made up of 90 to 150 different subjects was used. Among some 400 genotyped donors of the cohort, an average of approximately 200,000 unique TCR beta nucleotide sequences was sequenced per donor, of which about 18% were non-productive. The study used immunosequencing to profile the T cell repertoires of several hundred subjects and linked those repertoires to cytomegalovirus serostatus. An early release that covered roughly 600 HLA-typed donors contained about 290 gigabases of sequencing data and 70 million to 100 million unique TCR sequences. The study was designed to test whether signatures of past pathogen exposure could be identified by cataloging public T cell receptors. Because of strong linkage in the cohort, roughly five DR-DQ haplotypes were treated as single units for association and clustering. Of the roughly 410 genotyped donors, 70% to 90% were placed in the genetic ancestry cluster associated with self-reported Caucasian donors. High-throughput TCR immunosequencing, statistical association of individual TCRs with disease status, and machine learning were combined to predict cytomegalovirus infection status. Every repertoire in the discovery cohort had been generated on one and the same sequencing platform. A later analysis re-analyzed previously published TCR beta repertoires from 666 donors and added high-resolution HLA genotyping to study TCR occurrence patterns. Findings and caveats that apply to the study as a whole: While some public TCRs were present in many individuals, most TCR sequences turned up only very rarely across donors. An association between a missense DCLRE1C variant and V-gene and J-gene trimming of TCR beta chains was found in a later genetic analysis and replicated in an independent cohort. The only immune exposure information available for the cohort was CMV serostatus. An earlier analysis of approximately 500 of the donors showed that most TCR beta V segments appeared in productive rearrangements either about 87% or about 30% of the time, which broadly matched IMGT annotations. According to a later genetic analysis, donors in an Asian-associated ancestry cluster had fewer N-insertions in productive TCRs than the approximately 630-donor mean. Correlated functional status among segregating V segments might reflect linkage disequilibrium, but an unknown experimental factor could not be ruled out. Because counts were too low, roughly 17 rarely observed V segments, including chromosome 9 orphons, were left out of the earlier analysis of 587 of the donors. In a later analysis, the rate of TCR association differed among HLA loci, with DRB1 alleles having the most associated TCRs and HLA-C alleles having the fewest. Assigning TCR associations to individual alleles was difficult when HLA alleles, especially DR and DQ, strongly co-occurred. Some IMGT-functional V segments, including TRBV6-2 and TRBV6-3, could not be told apart with the 87-base-pair reads, so those segments were excluded. A further reported finding was that TCR beta sequences accurately predicted the HLA-A and HLA-B alleles for most subjects in the first cohort. A cluster of highly shared sequence variants was judged likely to be a technical artifact of the sequencing pipeline. A later analysis reported that several top co-occurrence clusters appeared linked to parvovirus B19, influenza, CMV and Epstein-Barr virus. In a later analysis, HLA-associated TCR beta chains showed more clonal expansion and lower generation probabilities than non-associated chains that were equally common. In this cohort, only TCR beta chains were sequenced, and detectable features were limited by the absence of alpha or paired-chain data. In vitro tests confirmed that a few of the cytomegalovirus-associated TCR beta chains recognize cytomegalovirus antigens. A later analysis found that most CMV-associated TCR beta chains appeared HLA-restricted, with HLA associations seemingly driven largely by CMV exposure. The classifier was reported to diagnose cytomegalovirus status with high specificity and sensitivity in both the original and validation cohorts. The authors suggested that the approach could potentially be generalized to other disease states and immunological phenotypes. A total of roughly 160 TCR beta chains were listed by the study as associated with cytomegalovirus. Because some donors lacked HLA typing at each locus, the association tests relied only on the typed subset. Presence/absence analyses assumed roughly uniform sequencing depth across donors, an assumption that may not hold. Specific HLA alleles were associated with 15,000 to 20,000 TCR beta sequences at a false discovery rate of 0.05 in a later analysis.

Libraries came from the immunoSEQ multiplex PCR assay. A mixture of 60 forward primers for TCR Vbeta segments and 13 reverse primers for TCR Jbeta segments was used in the multiplex PCR. A multiplex PCR assay on genomic DNA amplified the CDR3 region of rearranged TCR beta genes. On the Illumina HiSeq System, the amplified TCR beta libraries were sequenced as 87-base-pair reads. Per the source publication's procedure: A later analysis tallied around 82 million unique TCR beta chains across the 650 to 750 repertoires, and approximately 9.9 million of those chains were shared by two or more donors. Raw reads were error-corrected and collapsed into unique sequences with a nearest-neighbor algorithm that merged closely related sequences to remove PCR and sequencing errors. Alignment of CDR3 sequences to IMGT reference sequences was used to assign V, D and J gene segments. For a sequence to be retained, a match of at least six nucleotides was required to both a V gene segment and a J gene segment. Rearrangements were called productive when the CDR3 lacked stop codons and stayed in frame with V and J; all others were non-productive. CDR3 was defined according to IMGT convention as the region running from the second conserved V-encoded cysteine to the conserved J-encoded phenylalanine. The earlier analysis of 450 to 750 of the donors excluded any sequence lacking an unambiguous match to a single V gene segment. In an earlier analysis of about 590 of the donors, a V segment was called functional when productive rearrangements were above 56.7%, and segregating when the standard deviation between donors exceeded 5%. To diagnose cytomegalovirus status from the catalog of TCR beta chain sequences, a statistical classification framework was built. V and J gene assignment, in a later analysis, came from comparing TCR nucleotide sequences with IMGT/GENE-DB human TR gene sequences. A later analysis assigned CDR3 sequences and most-parsimonious VDJ recombination scenarios with the TCRdist pipeline. In a later analysis, every TCR beta chain was defined by the combination of its CDR3 amino acid sequence and its V-gene family, and reads without a unique V-gene family were dropped. A later analysis removed 500 to 650 highly shared, low-generation-probability nucleotide sequences to deal with suspected cross-contamination and a sequencing artifact. For each public chain, a later analysis derived a clonal expansion index from normalized ranks of inferred template counts within each repertoire. Generation probabilities in a later analysis came from a VDJ recombination model fitted to out-of-frame rearrangements, and those results were checked against IGoR. In a later analysis, hypergeometric tests were used to score TCR-TCR, TCR-HLA and TCR-CMV co-occurrence, with a repertoire-size bias correction applied to TCR pairs. To estimate false discovery rates, a later analysis permuted the HLA or CMV assignments 20 times. In a later analysis, co-occurring TCRs were grouped using DBSCAN, with TCRdist sequence similarity added in when clustering inside HLA-allele-positive subsets. Co-occurrence clustering excluded repertoires with fewer than 30,000 or more than 120,000 public chains, plus five with anomalous nucleotide sharing. Imported from immuneACCESS, the table was reduced by TCRdb to in-frame sequences with V and J called. These copies leave out some clones; in studies compared against another copy, an unresolved V gene accounts for under half, and the cause of the remainder is not known. V, J and clone size were drawn from that table, and D and trimming were deduced from the DNA. Recorded for this sample are roughly 160,000 clones; approximately 80% of them occurred a single time. Approximately 2.2% of the sample rests with the top ten.

The cohort comprised some 730 healthy bone marrow donors. At the time of sampling, every cohort member was nominally healthy, though immune exposures that went unrecorded were likely present. The donor tested CMV seronegative, placing the donor among the 350 or so seronegative members of the cohort. A peripheral blood sample was provided by each donor, and peripheral blood mononuclear cells were used for TCR beta sequencing. Genomic DNA extraction from the blood cell samples was performed with the Qiagen DNeasy Blood Extraction Kit. This clone was counted once. Its recognized antigen is unknown. At one boundary the junction diverges from the germline segment, which might be a read error. CDR1 SGHDT and CDR2 YYEEEE are derived from the germline V gene. The CDR3 has 13 amino acids, counting the end cysteine and phenylalanine. The retained sequence is limited to the CDR3, 39 bases, with the frame set at the first base.

Recombination joined TRBV5-6 with TRBJ1-2, with no confidently assigned D gene. This TCR derives from a male donor in good health and CMV-seronegative. The specimen was PBMCs. The CDR3 sequence is CASSPWLNYGYPF. DNA sequence: TGTGCCAGCAGCCCCTGGCTTAACTATGGCTACCCCTTC.